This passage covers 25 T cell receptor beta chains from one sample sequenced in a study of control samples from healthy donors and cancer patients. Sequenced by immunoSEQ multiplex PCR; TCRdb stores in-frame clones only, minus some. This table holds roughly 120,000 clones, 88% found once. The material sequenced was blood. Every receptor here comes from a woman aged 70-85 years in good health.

The CDR3 loop is CASRRGQANYGYTF. CDR3 DNA sequence: TGTGCCAGCAGGCGGGGACAGGCCAACTATGGCTACACCTTC. The chain uses TRBV6-5 and TRBJ1-2, with TRBD1 matching 8 bases. The CDR3 runs 14 residues. J lost 2 bases, V lost 6 bases, and 5 bases had no gene match. Germline lookup yields CDR1 MNHEY and CDR2 SVGAGI.

The CDR3: CASSFSGGAGLETQYF. CDR3 DNA sequence: TGTGCCAGCAGTTTTAGCGGGGGGGCCGGGTTGGAGACCCAGTACTTC. V gene TRBV27 combines with J gene TRBJ2-5; 11 bases fit TRBD2. The V and J ends lost 3 bases and 5 bases, in that order; junction bases with no gene match: 8. Germline CDR1 and CDR2: MNHEY and SMNVEV (reference sequence). The CDR3 has 16 amino acids.

In nucleotides, the CDR3 is TGTGCCAGTCGGGACAGCCCAAATGAAAAACTGTTTTTT. Residues: CASRDSPNEKLFF. The V call is TRBV19, the J call TRBJ1-4; 7 bases are shared with TRBD1. CDR3 size: 13 residues. The germline V gene has CDR1 LNHDA and CDR2 SQIVND (reference sequence). Trimming took 8 bases from V and 5 from J; bases not matched to a gene: 5.

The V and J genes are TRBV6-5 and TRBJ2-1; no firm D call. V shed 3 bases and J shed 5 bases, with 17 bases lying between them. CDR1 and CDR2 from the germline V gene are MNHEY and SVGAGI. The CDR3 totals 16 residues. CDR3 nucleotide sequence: TGTGCCAGCAGTTATTCAGGCGGCCTCAGACACAATGAGCAGTTCTTC. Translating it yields CASSYSGGLRHNEQFF.

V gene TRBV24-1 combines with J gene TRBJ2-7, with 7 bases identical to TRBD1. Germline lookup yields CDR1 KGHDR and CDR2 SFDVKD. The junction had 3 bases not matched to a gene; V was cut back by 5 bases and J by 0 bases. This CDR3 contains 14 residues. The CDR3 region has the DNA TGTGCCACCAGTGGACCAGGGGGCTCCTACGAGCAGTACTTC. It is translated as CATSGPGGSYEQYF.

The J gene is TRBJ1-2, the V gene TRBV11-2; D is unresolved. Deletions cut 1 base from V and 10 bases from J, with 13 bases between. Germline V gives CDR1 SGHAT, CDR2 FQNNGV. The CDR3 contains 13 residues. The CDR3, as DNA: TGTGCCAGCAGCTTAGGGGCGCTGGATTCCTACACCTTC. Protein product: CASSLGALDSYTF.

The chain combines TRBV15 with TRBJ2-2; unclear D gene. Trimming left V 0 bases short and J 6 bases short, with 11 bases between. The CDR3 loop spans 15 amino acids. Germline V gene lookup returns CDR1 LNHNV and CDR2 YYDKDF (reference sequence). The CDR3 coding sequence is TGTGCCACCAGCAGAGATAAAGGGTGGGCCGGGGAGCTGTTTTTT. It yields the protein CATSRDKGWAGELFF.

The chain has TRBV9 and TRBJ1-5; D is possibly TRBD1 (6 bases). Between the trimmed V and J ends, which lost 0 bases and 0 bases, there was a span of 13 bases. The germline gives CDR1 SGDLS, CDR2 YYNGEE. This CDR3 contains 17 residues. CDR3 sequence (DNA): TGTGCCAGCAGCGTAGGTTGGGGGGCGGATAGCAATCAGCCCCAGCATTTT. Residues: CASSVGWGADSNQPQHF. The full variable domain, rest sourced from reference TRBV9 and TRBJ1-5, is DSGVTQTPKHLITATGQRVTLRCSPRSGDLSVYWYQQSLDQGLQFLIQYYNGEERAKGNILERFSAQQFPDLHSELNLSSLELGDSALYFCASSVGWGADSNQPQHFGDGTRLSIL.

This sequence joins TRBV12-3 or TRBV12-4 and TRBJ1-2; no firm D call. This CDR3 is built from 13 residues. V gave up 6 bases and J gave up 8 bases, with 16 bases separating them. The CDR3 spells CASSPHLIGGYTF. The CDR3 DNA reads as TGTGCCAGCAGCCCACACCTCATTGGGGGCTACACCTTC.

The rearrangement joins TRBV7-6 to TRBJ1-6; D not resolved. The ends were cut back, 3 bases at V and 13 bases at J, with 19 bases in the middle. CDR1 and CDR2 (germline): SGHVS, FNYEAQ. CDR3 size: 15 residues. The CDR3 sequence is CASSLKTGSSGPLHF. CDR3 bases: TGTGCCAGCAGCTTGAAAACCGGGTCTAGTGGTCCCCTCCACTTT.

The CDR3 DNA is TGCGCCAGCAGCCCCGGGCCTGGCACTGAAGCTTTCTTT. This translates into CASSPGPGTEAFF. The rearrangement links TRBV4-3 to TRBJ1-1; D remains ambiguous. Germline CDR1 LGHNA, CDR2 YSLEER. This CDR3 has 13 amino acids. Trimming removed 4 bases from V and 4 bases from J, with 10 bases in between.

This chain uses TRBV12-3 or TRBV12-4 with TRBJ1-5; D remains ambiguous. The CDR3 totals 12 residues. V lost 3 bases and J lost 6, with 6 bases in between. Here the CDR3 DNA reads TGTGCCAGCAGTTTTTGGGGTCAGCCCCAGCATTTT. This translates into CASSFWGQPQHF.

This CDR3 is CASSPSGRNTIYF. In nucleotides, the CDR3 is TGTGCCAGCTCTCCCTCTGGAAGAAACACCATATATTTT. V gene TRBV18 combines with J gene TRBJ1-3, with D unresolved. The CDR3 is 13 amino acids. Trimming cost V 6 bases and J 5 bases, with 11 bases left between them. Per germline, CDR1 KGHSH and CDR2 LQKENI.

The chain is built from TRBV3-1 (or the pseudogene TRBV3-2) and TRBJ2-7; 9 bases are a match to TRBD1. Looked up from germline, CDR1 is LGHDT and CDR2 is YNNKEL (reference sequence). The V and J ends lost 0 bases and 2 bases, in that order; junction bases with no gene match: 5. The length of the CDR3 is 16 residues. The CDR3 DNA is TGTGCCAGCAGCCAAGATCCGTGGACAGGGGCCTACGAGCAGTACTTC. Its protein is CASSQDPWTGAYEQYF.

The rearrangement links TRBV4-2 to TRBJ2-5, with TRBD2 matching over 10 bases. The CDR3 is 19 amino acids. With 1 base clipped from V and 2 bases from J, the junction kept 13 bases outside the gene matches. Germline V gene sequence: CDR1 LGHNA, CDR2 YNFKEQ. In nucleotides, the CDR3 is TGTGCCAGCAGCCAAGGGGGGCTAGCGGGGGCGGGGTATCAAGAGACCCAGTACTTC. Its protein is CASSQGGLAGAGYQETQYF.

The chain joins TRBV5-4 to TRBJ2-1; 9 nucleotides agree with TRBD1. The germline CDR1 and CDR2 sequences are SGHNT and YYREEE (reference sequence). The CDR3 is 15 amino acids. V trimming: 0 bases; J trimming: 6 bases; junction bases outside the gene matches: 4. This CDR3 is CASSLGDRDINEQFF. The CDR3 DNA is TGTGCCAGCAGCTTGGGGGACAGGGATATCAATGAGCAGTTCTTC.

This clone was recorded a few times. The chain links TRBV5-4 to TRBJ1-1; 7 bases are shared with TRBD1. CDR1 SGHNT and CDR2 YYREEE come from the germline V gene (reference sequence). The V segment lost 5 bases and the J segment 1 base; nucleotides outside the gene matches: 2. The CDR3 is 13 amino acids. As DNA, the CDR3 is TGTGCCAGCAGTTGGGACAGGAACACTGAAGCTTTCTTT. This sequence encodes CASSWDRNTEAFF.

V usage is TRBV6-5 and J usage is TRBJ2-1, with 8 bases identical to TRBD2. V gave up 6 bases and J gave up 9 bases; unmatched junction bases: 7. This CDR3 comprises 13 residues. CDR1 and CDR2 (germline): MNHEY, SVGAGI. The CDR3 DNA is TGTGCCAGCAGCCCAGGACTAGCCATTGAGCAGTTCTTC. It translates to CASSPGLAIEQFF.

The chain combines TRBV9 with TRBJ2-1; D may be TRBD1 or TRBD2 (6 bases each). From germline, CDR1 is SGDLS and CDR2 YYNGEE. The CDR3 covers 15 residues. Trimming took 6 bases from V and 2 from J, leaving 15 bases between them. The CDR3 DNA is TGTGCCAGCATGGGGGGCAGAGGTACCTACAATGAGCAGTTCTTC. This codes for CASMGGRGTYNEQFF.

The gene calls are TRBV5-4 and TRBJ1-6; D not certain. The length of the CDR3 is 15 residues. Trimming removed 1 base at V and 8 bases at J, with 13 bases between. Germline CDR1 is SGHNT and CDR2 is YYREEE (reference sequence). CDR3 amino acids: CASSLSRGSDSPLHF. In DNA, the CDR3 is TGTGCCAGCAGCTTGAGTCGGGGATCGGATTCACCCCTCCACTTT. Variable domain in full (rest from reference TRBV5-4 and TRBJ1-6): ETGVTQSPTHLIKTRGQQVTLRCSSQSGHNTVSWYQQALGQGPQFIFQYYREEENGRGNFPPRFSGLQFPNYSSELNVNALELDDSALYLCASSLSRGSDSPLHFGNGTRLTVT.

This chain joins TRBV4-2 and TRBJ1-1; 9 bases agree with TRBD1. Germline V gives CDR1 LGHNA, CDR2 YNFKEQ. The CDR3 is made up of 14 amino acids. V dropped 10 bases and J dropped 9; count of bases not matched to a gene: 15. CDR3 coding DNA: TGTGCCATCCGGCCCGGGACAGGGAATTTTCAAGCTTTCTTT. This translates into CAIRPGTGNFQAFF.

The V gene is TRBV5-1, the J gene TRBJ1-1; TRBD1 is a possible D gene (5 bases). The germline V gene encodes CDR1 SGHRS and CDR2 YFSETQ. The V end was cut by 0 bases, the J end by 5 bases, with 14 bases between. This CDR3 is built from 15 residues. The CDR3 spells CASSLEGLGVTEAFF. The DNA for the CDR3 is TGCGCCAGCAGCTTGGAGGGGTTAGGGGTGACTGAAGCTTTCTTT.

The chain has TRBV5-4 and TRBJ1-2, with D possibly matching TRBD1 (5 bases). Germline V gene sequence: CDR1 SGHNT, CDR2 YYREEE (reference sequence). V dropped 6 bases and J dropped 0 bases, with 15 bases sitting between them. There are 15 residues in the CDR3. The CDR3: CASTSQGHTNYGYTF. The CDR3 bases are TGTGCCAGCACCTCCCAGGGCCATACTAACTATGGCTACACCTTC.

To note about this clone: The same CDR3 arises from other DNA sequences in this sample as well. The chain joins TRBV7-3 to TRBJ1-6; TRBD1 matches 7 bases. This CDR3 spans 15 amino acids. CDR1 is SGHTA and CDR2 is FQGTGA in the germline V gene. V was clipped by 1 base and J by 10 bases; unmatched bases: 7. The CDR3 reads CASSLMTGSNSPLHF. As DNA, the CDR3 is TGTGCCAGCAGCTTAATGACAGGGTCTAACTCACCCCTCCACTTT. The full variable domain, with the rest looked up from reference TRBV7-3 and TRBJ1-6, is GAGVSQTPSNKVTEKGKYVELRCDPISGHTALYWYRQSLGQGPEFLIYFQGTGAADDSGLPNDRFFAVRPEGSVSTLKIQRTERGDSAVYLCASSLMTGSNSPLHFGNGTRLTVT.

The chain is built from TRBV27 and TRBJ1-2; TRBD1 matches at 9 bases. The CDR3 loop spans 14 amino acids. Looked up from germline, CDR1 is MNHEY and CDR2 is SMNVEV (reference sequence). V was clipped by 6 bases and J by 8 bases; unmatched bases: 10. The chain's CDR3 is CASSPTGTGHGYTF. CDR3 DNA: TGTGCCAGCAGCCCTACCGGGACAGGGCACGGCTACACCTTC.